These T cell receptor beta chains were read from a single sample in a study of blood T cell repertoires in COVID-19. Measured with immunoSEQ multiplex PCR; TCRdb has only the in-frame clones, and not every one. The sample includes some 380,000 clones, around 89% of them seen just once. Sequencing used peripheral blood. The receptor set was obtained from a man between 18 and 35 years old with active or convalescent COVID-19. Each CDR3 is given with its conserved first and last residue. The D gene is left open where the match is weak.

>TRBJ2-2|-|TRBV11-2
CASGTNRATGELFF
>TRBJ2-4|-|TRBV27
CASSSRTDIAKNIQYF
>TRBJ2-7|TRBD1|TRBV7-2
CATADRASYEQYF
>TRBJ1-5|-|TRBV28
CASSLRSVANQPQHF
>TRBJ2-6|-|TRBV5-1
CASSLAVSGANVLTF
>TRBJ1-2|-|TRBV7-3
CASSVQENGYTF
>TRBJ1-1|-|TRBV7-8
CASSLARLNTEAFF
>TRBJ1-5|-|TRBV18
CASSPLQETNQPQHF
>TRBJ2-3|TRBD1|TRBV9
CASSPGQGTPDTQYF
>TRBJ2-3|TRBD2|TRBV11-1
CASSPWTSFTDTQYF
>TRBJ1-2|TRBD1|TRBV5-4
CASSWRGQGYGYTF
>TRBJ1-5|-|TRBV5-4
CASSLELRRDGYQPQHF
>TRBJ1-6|TRBD1|TRBV9
CASDGGTGQGSPLHF
>TRBJ2-2|-|TRBV19
CASSMGPVSGELFF
>TRBJ2-1|TRBD2|TRBV19
CASSKRLSGGFQYNEQFF
>TRBJ2-3|TRBD2|TRBV11-2
CASSAGGPPDTQYF
>TRBJ2-2|TRBD2|TRBV5-4
CASSLGTSGSWELFF
>TRBJ1-2|-|TRBV4-1
CASRADSNYGYTF
>TRBJ1-2|-|TRBV30
CAWSATDYHGYTF
>TRBJ1-3|TRBD1|TRBV5-6
CASSFGTVSGNTIYF
>TRBJ2-2|TRBD2|TRBV6-2/TRBV6-3
CASSIGRVRPLTGELFF
>TRBJ1-2|-|TRBV9
CASSVGPRTGGYTF
>TRBJ2-7|TRBD1|TRBV2
CASSEGQGGYEQYF
>TRBJ1-3|-|TRBV18
CASSPLPPQGAGNTIYF
>TRBJ1-4|-|TRBV6-5
CASSYQQGAEKLFF
>TRBJ2-7|TRBD2|TRBV7-3
CASSLTRAGDNSYEQYF
>TRBJ1-5|-|TRBV6-5
CASRARGVSNQPQHF
>TRBJ1-2|TRBD1|TRBV5-1
CASSFGSRTGFRGYTF
>TRBJ2-1|-|TRBV29-1
CSVQTPGYNEQFF
>TRBJ1-5|-|TRBV11-2
CASSSAAGSNQPQHF
>TRBJ2-5|TRBD1|TRBV4-1
CASSQQPGQGLETQYF